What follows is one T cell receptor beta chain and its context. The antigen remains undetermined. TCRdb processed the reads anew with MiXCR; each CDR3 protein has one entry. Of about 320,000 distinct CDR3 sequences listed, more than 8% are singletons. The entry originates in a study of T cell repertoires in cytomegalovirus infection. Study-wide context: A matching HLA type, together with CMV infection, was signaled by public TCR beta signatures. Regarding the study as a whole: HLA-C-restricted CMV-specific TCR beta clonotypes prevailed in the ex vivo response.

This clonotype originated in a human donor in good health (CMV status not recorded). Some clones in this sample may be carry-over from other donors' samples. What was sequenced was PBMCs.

The CDR3, as DNA: TGTGCCAGCAGCTTCGACAGGGGAATCGAAGCTTTCTTT. Protein sequence: CASSFDRGIEAFF. This chain links TRBV7-2 with TRBJ1-1, with 8 bases identical to TRBD1. Germline CDR1 and CDR2: SGHTA and FQGNSA. This CDR3 has 13 residues. Losses at the gene ends were 3 bases for V and 8 bases for J; bases not matched to a gene: 5.